A single sample is the source of the 9 T cell receptor beta chains below, sequenced in a study of blood T cell repertoires in COVID-19. The method was immunoSEQ multiplex PCR; TCRdb's version includes in-frame clones alone and lacks a portion of them. The table includes about 200,000 clones, approximately 90% detected once. Material for sequencing was peripheral blood. The origin of the receptors is a woman in her 50s with COVID-19, enrolled during active disease.

This clone was counted only a few times. The chain joins TRBV11-2 to TRBJ2-2; D perhaps matches TRBD2 (6 bases). Per germline, CDR1 SGHAT and CDR2 FQNNGV. CDR3 length: 16 amino acids. Trimming shortened V by 6 bases and J by 5 bases, and 19 bases separated the two germline ends. DNA of the CDR3: TGTGCCAGCAGGATCCCGGGACTTCGCGAGACCGGGGAGCTGTTTTTT. This encodes CASRIPGLRETGELFF. The variable domain in full, with the rest retrieved from reference TRBV11-2 and TRBJ2-2, is EAGVAQSPRYKIIEKRQSVAFWCNPISGHATLYWYQQILGQGPKLLIQFQNNGVVDDSQLPKDRFSAERLKGVDSTLKIQPAKLEDSAVYLCASRIPGLRETGELFFGEGSRLTVL.

The DNA of the CDR3 is TGCGCCAGCAGCCAAGTTTCCCGACAGGGGGAAGAGAATCAGCCCCAGCATTTT. Protein sequence: CASSQVSRQGEENQPQHF. The chain uses TRBV4-3 and TRBJ1-5; TRBD1 aligns across 9 bases. Germline CDR1 reads LGHNA; CDR2 reads YSLEER. The CDR3 consists of 18 residues. V trimming: 1 base; J trimming: 4 bases; junction bases outside the gene matches: 11.

This chain joins TRBV30 and TRBJ1-2; 9 nucleotides match TRBD1. Germline values: CDR1 GTSNPN, CDR2 SVGIG (reference sequence). This CDR3 is built from 14 residues. Losses at the gene ends were 0 bases for V and 2 bases for J; bases not matched to a gene: 1. Here the CDR3 reads CAWSVDRGNYGYTF. CDR3 DNA sequence: TGTGCCTGGAGTGTGGACAGGGGAAACTATGGCTACACCTTC.

The CDR3 DNA is TGCGCCAGCAGCCAAGAAATCCGGGGAAGGACCTACGAGCAGTACTTC. Protein sequence: CASSQEIRGRTYEQYF. The rearrangement links TRBV4-1 to TRBJ2-7, with D tentatively TRBD2 (5 bases). The length of the CDR3 is 16 residues. Germline assignment: CDR1 MGHRA and CDR2 YSYEKL. Trimming left V 0 bases short and J 2 bases short, with 14 bases between.

This sequence joins TRBV11-2 and TRBJ2-4; no clear D. V was trimmed by 4 bases and J by 3 bases, leaving 13 bases between them. Germline assignment: CDR1 SGHAT and CDR2 FQNNGV. The CDR3 consists of 15 residues. The DNA for the CDR3 is TGTGCCAGCAGCTCGTTGGCCGGGTACAAAAACATTCAGTACTTC. It translates to CASSSLAGYKNIQYF.

The chain links TRBV14 to TRBJ1-3; D gene ambiguous. The V and J ends lost 0 bases and 3 bases respectively, with 3 bases between them. There are 13 residues in the CDR3. CDR1 and CDR2 (germline): SGHDN, FVKESK. The CDR3: CASSQDIGNTIYF. As DNA, the CDR3 is TGTGCCAGCAGCCAAGATATTGGAAACACCATATATTTT.

The chain recombines TRBV5-4 with TRBJ1-4; D gene ambiguous. Germline loops: CDR1 SGHNT, CDR2 YYREEE (reference sequence). V was pared by 0 bases and J by 6 bases, with 6 bases between. The CDR3 consists of 13 residues. CDR3 loop: CASSLGTDEKLFF. The CDR3 nucleotides are TGTGCCAGCAGCTTGGGTACGGATGAAAAACTGTTTTTT.

V usage is TRBV27 and J usage is TRBJ1-4; 9 bases line up with TRBD1. Germline loops: CDR1 MNHEY, CDR2 SMNVEV (reference sequence). Trimming took 7 bases from V and 6 from J; bases not matched to a gene: 18. The CDR3 is 18 residues long. For the CDR3, the DNA is TGTGCCAGCATCTGGGACAGGGCAAAAAATTGGTTGGATGAAAAACTGTTTTTT. As protein: CASIWDRAKNWLDEKLFF.

The genes are TRBV10-1 and TRBJ2-1; 9 nucleotides match TRBD2. In germline, CDR1 is WNHNN, CDR2 SYGVQD (reference sequence). The V segment lost 0 bases and the J segment 1 base; nucleotides outside the gene matches: 4. The CDR3 runs to 17 residues. DNA for the CDR3: TGCGCCAGCAGTGAGTCGGCGGGGGGGACGTCCTACAATGAGCAGTTCTTC. Residues: CASSESAGGTSYNEQFF.